This entry is about one T cell receptor beta chain. Its antigen is not known. Profiled with immunoSEQ multiplex PCR; TCRdb holds only in-frame clones, not every one. The sample includes under 400,000 clones, approximately 88% of them seen just once. The CDR3 contains 15 residues. V lost 0 bases and J lost 2, with 10 bases in between. Germline V lookup: CDR1 GTSNPN, CDR2 SVGIG (reference sequence). These data belong to a study of cytomegalovirus exposure and HLA in healthy donors. Notes on the study in general: Cytomegalovirus status was reportedly diagnosed by the classifier with high sensitivity and specificity.

The chain has TRBV30 and TRBJ1-4, with D unresolved. Sequencing was performed on PBMCs. The sequence came from a man younger than 40 in good health and CMV-seronegative. The CDR3 sequence: CAWSVLASTNEKLFF. CDR3 sequence (DNA): TGTGCCTGGAGTGTATTAGCTTCTACTAATGAAAAACTGTTTTTT. Using reference TRBV30 and TRBJ1-4 for the parts outside the CDR3, the full variable domain is SQTIHQWPATLVQPVGSPLSLECTVEGTSNPNLYWYRQAAGRGLQLLFYSVGIGQISSEVPQNLSASRPQDRQFILSSKKLLLSDSGFYLCAWSVLASTNEKLFFGSGTQLSVL.